What follows are 11 T cell receptor beta chains derived from one specimen sequenced in a study of T cells of healthy individuals. TCRdb re-called the 5' RACE reads with MiXCR, one entry per CDR3 protein. Of about 53,000 distinct CDR3 sequences listed, under 15% are singletons. The receptor set was obtained from a human donor in good health.

CDR3 nucleotides: TGTGCCAGCAGCCCGGACAGAAACATGAACACTGAAGCTTTCTTT. This gives the protein CASSPDRNMNTEAFF. The V and J genes are TRBV7-1 and TRBJ1-1, with D maybe TRBD1 (6 bases). TRBV7-1 is labeled an ORF, and its function is uncertain. The V end was cut by 5 bases, the J end by 0 bases, with 13 bases between. The CDR3 totals 15 residues.

The V gene is TRBV20-1, the J gene TRBJ2-5, with TRBD2 matching 7 bases. This CDR3 comprises 18 residues. CDR1 is DFQATT and CDR2 is SNEGSKA in the germline V gene (reference sequence). After removal of 3 bases from V and 5 bases from J, the junction contained 21 bases not matched to a gene. CDR3 in amino acids: CSASRRAGALKQLETQYF. CDR3 DNA sequence: TGCAGTGCTAGTAGGAGGGCGGGAGCCCTAAAACAATTGGAGACCCAGTACTTC.

Notes on this clonotype: It may be a read error: a sequence one base away is much more abundant. The V gene is TRBV6-6, the J gene TRBJ1-3; D may be TRBD1 (5 bases). Germline lookup yields CDR1 MNHNY and CDR2 SVGAGI (reference sequence). The CDR3 spans 14 residues. The germline V and J ends were trimmed by 2 bases and 4 bases, with 9 bases remaining between them. Written as DNA, the CDR3 is TGTGCCAGCAGTTACCGGGGGGTCGGAAACACCATATATTTT. Protein product: CASSYRGVGNTIYF.

Only a few counts were recorded for this clonotype. The junction differs from germline at one of its ends, possibly a read error. The CDR3 bases are TGTGCCTCCGCCCCTAGCGGGGGCGCAGATATGCAGTATTTT. Translating it yields CASAPSGGADMQYF. The chain has TRBV25-1 and TRBJ2-3; 10 bases line up with TRBD2. This CDR3 contains 14 residues. Germline loops: CDR1 MGHDK, CDR2 SYGVNS.

The chain has TRBV5-5 and TRBJ1-1; D is possibly TRBD1 (5 bases). The CDR3 contains 15 residues. V shed 2 bases and J shed 1 base, with 12 bases lying between them. Germline V gene data show CDR1 as SGHKS and CDR2 as YYEKEE (reference sequence). The CDR3 sequence is CASSFAGRTNTEAFF. CDR3 DNA sequence: TGTGCCAGCAGCTTTGCGGGACGGACGAACACTGAAGCTTTCTTT.

This clonotype was found many times. The J gene is TRBJ2-7, the V gene TRBV27; D unresolved. CDR1 and CDR2 (germline): MNHEY, SMNVEV (reference sequence). V lost 7 bases and J lost 7, with 5 bases in between. The CDR3 is 9 residues long. The DNA for the CDR3 is TGTGCCAGCATCGGGGAGCAGTACTTC. Translated, it gives CASIGEQYF.

At least ten counts were recorded for this clonotype. The chain employs TRBV14 and TRBJ1-6, with D uncertain. The CDR3 totals 12 residues. Germline CDR1 reads SGHDN; CDR2 reads FVKESK. V dropped 2 bases and J dropped 9 bases, with 5 bases sitting between them. The CDR3 reads CASSQQFSPLHF. The CDR3 region has the DNA TGTGCCAGCAGCCAACAGTTTTCACCCCTCCACTTT.

V usage is TRBV19 and J usage is TRBJ2-7; maybe TRBD1 (6 bases). The CDR3 totals 15 residues. V was trimmed by 4 bases and J by 5 bases, leaving 18 bases between them. Germline CDR1 LNHDA, CDR2 SQIVND (reference sequence). The CDR3 DNA is TGTGCCAGTAGTACGGGGAACCCAGGGGACCACGAGCAGTACTTC. This translates into CASSTGNPGDHEQYF.

This clonotype was counted at least ten times. The V gene is TRBV7-2, the J gene TRBJ2-3; D call uncertain. The CDR3 is made up of 14 amino acids. The germline V and J ends were trimmed by 1 base and 0 bases, with 5 bases remaining between them. The V gene's germline CDR1 is SGHTA and CDR2 FQGNSA. The CDR3 reads CASSLEPSTDTQYF. The CDR3 DNA is TGTGCCAGCAGCTTAGAACCGAGCACAGATACGCAGTATTTT.

This chain links TRBV6-1 with TRBJ2-3; 7 bases line up with TRBD2. There are 15 residues in the CDR3. Trimming cost V 8 bases and J 3 bases; bases outside gene matches: 11. Per the germline V gene, CDR1 is MNHNS and CDR2 is SASEGT. As DNA, the CDR3 is TGTGCCAGCTCCCATCAGGCGGGGGATACAGATACGCAGTATTTT. Translated, it gives CASSHQAGDTDTQYF.

This clonotype was observed many times. The J gene is TRBJ2-5, the V gene TRBV11-3; the D call may be TRBD1 or TRBD2 (5 bases each). V was clipped by 5 bases and J by 3 bases, with 13 bases between them. In germline, CDR1 is SGHNT, CDR2 YENEEA. The CDR3 extends over 14 amino acids. Written as DNA, the CDR3 is TGTGCCAGCAGCCTCCGGGACCAAGAAGAGACCCAGTACTTC. Its translation: CASSLRDQEETQYF.